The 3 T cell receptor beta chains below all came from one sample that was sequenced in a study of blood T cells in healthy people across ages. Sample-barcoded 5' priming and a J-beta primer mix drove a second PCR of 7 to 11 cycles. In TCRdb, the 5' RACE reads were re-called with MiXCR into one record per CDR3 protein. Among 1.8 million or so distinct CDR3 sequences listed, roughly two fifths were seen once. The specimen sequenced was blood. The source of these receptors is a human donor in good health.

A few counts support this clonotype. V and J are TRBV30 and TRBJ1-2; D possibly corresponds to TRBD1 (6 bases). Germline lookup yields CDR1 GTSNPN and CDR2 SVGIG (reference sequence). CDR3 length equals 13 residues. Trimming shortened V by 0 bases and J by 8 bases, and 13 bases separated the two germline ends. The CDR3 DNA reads TGTGCCTGGAGTGTACAGTCAGGGACAGGCTACACCTTC. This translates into CAWSVQSGTGYTF. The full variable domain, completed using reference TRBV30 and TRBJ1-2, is SQTIHQWPATLVQPVGSPLSLECTVEGTSNPNLYWYRQAAGRGLQLLFYSVGIGQISSEVPQNLSASRPQDRQFILSSKKLLLSDSGFYLCAWSVQSGTGYTFGSGTRLTVV.

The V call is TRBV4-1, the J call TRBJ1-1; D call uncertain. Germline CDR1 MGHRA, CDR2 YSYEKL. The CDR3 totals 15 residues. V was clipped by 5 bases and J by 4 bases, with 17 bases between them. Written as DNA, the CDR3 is TGCGCCAGCAGCTTACGTCCAACCGGTGGCACTGAAGCTTTCTTT. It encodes CASSLRPTGGTEAFF.

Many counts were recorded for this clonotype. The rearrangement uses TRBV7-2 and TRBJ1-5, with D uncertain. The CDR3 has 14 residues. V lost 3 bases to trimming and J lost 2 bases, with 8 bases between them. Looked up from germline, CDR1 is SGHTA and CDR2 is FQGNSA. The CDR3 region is CASSLERGNQPQHF. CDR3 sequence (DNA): TGTGCCAGCAGCTTGGAAAGAGGCAATCAGCCCCAGCATTTT.